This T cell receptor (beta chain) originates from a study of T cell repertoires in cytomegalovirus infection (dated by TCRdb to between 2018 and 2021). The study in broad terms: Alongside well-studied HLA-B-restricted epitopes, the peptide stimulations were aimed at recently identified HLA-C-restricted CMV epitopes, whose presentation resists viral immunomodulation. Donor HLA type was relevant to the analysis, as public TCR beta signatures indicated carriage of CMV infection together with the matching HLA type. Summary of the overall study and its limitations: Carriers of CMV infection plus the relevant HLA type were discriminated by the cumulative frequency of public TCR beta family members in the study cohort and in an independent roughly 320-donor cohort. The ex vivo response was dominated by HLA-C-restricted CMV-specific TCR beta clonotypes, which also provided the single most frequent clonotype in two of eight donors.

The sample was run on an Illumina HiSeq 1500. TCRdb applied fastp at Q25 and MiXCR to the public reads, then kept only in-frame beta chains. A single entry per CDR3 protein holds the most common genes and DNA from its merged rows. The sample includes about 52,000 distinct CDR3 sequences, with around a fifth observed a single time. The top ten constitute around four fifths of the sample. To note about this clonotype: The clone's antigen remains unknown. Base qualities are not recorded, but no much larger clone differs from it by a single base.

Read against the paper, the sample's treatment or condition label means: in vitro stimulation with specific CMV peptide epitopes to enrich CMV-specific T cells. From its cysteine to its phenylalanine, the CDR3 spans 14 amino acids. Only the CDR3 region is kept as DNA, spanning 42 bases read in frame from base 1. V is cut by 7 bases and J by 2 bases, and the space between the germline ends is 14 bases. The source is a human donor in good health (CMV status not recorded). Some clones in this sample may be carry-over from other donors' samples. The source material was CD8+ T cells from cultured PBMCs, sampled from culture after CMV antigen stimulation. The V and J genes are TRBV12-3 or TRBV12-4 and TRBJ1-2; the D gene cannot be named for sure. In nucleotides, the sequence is TGTGCCAGCAACCCAATGAGATTAAACTATGGCTACACCTTC. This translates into CASNPMRLNYGYTF.